A selection of T cell receptor beta chains follows, all from one sample in a study of early T cells in non-severe SARS-CoV-2 infection. In TCRdb, the 5' RACE reads were re-called with MiXCR into one record per CDR3 protein. The sample shows about 60,000 distinct CDR3 sequences, 8.5% to 10% of them seen only once. Specimen: whole blood. These receptors were taken from an adult who was a healthcare worker with PCR-confirmed SARS-CoV-2 infection or an uninfected control (not recorded which). Each CDR3 is given with its conserved first and last residue. Fields, in order: J gene, D gene, V gene, clone size, CDR3 DNA, CDR3 protein. The D gene is left open where the match is weak. Not all rows give a size; the values are once, few, many and, for expanded clones, a class.

J gene: TRBJ2-7; D gene: .; V gene: TRBV10-3; clone size: few; CDR3 DNA: TGTGCCATCAGTGGAACATACGAGCAGTACTTC; CDR3 protein: CAISGTYEQYF
J gene: TRBJ2-6; D gene: .; V gene: TRBV6-1; clone size: .; CDR3 DNA: TGTGCCAGCAGTGAGACAGTCTCTGGGGCCAACGTCCTGACTTTC; CDR3 protein: CASSETVSGANVLTF
J gene: TRBJ2-7; D gene: TRBD2; V gene: TRBV30; clone size: .; CDR3 DNA: TGTGCCTGGAAAATAGCGGGACCCTACGAGCAGTACTTC; CDR3 protein: CAWKIAGPYEQYF
J gene: TRBJ2-2; D gene: TRBD1; V gene: TRBV6-6; clone size: many; CDR3 DNA: TGTGCCAGCAGCGGGACAGCGAAGACCGGGGAGCTGTTTTTT; CDR3 protein: CASSGTAKTGELFF
J gene: TRBJ2-3; D gene: .; V gene: TRBV24-1; clone size: many; CDR3 DNA: TGTGCCACCAGCCTAGCCGGCACAGATACGCAGTATTTT; CDR3 protein: CATSLAGTDTQYF
J gene: TRBJ2-7; D gene: .; V gene: TRBV5-8; clone size: many; CDR3 DNA: TGTGCCAGCAGCTTGGATGACTACGAGCAGTACTTC; CDR3 protein: CASSLDDYEQYF
J gene: TRBJ1-1; D gene: .; V gene: TRBV5-4; clone size: many; CDR3 DNA: TGTGCCAGCAGCCCAGGGTCTGGGACTGAAGCTTTCTTT; CDR3 protein: CASSPGSGTEAFF
J gene: TRBJ2-2; D gene: .; V gene: TRBV27; clone size: many; CDR3 DNA: TGTGCCAGCAGTTTTTCGAACACCGGGGAGCTGTTTTTT; CDR3 protein: CASSFSNTGELFF
J gene: TRBJ2-7; D gene: TRBD2; V gene: TRBV15; clone size: few; CDR3 DNA: TGTGCCACCAGCAGAGGGACTAGCCGGTACGAGCAGTACTTC; CDR3 protein: CATSRGTSRYEQYF
J gene: TRBJ2-2; D gene: .; V gene: TRBV9; clone size: few; CDR3 DNA: TGTGCCAGCAGCGCGGGCAGGGTGACCGGGGAGCTGTTTTTT; CDR3 protein: CASSAGRVTGELFF
J gene: TRBJ1-2; D gene: .; V gene: TRBV29-1; clone size: .; CDR3 DNA: TGCAGCGTGTCCGCGGCGAACTATGGCTACACCTTC; CDR3 protein: CSVSAANYGYTF
J gene: TRBJ2-1; D gene: TRBD1; V gene: TRBV9; clone size: few; CDR3 DNA: TGTGCCAGCAGCGTTTACTCTCCGGGACAGGGAAACAATGAGCAGTTCTTC; CDR3 protein: CASSVYSPGQGNNEQFF
J gene: TRBJ2-5; D gene: .; V gene: TRBV29-1; clone size: .; CDR3 DNA: TGCAGCGTCCGTCAGGGTATACTCCAAGAGACCCAGTACTTC; CDR3 protein: CSVRQGILQETQYF
J gene: TRBJ2-7; D gene: TRBD2; V gene: TRBV7-9; clone size: .; CDR3 DNA: TGTGCCAGCAGCTTAGGTCAGACTAGCGCCGAGCAGTACTTC; CDR3 protein: CASSLGQTSAEQYF
J gene: TRBJ2-5; D gene: TRBD2; V gene: TRBV20-1; clone size: many; CDR3 DNA: TGCAGTGCTAGGCCCCCCTTGACTAGCGTACAAGAGACCCAGTACTTC; CDR3 protein: CSARPPLTSVQETQYF
J gene: TRBJ1-1; D gene: .; V gene: TRBV7-8; clone size: many; CDR3 DNA: TGTGCCAGCATAAGGGAACGGACTCGGCGGAACACTGAAGCTTTCTTT; CDR3 protein: CASIRERTRRNTEAFF
J gene: TRBJ2-1; D gene: TRBD1; V gene: TRBV24-1; clone size: few; CDR3 DNA: TGTGCCACCAGGTCCCAACCGGGACAGGGGGCTGCCAATGAGCAGTTCTTC; CDR3 protein: CATRSQPGQGAANEQFF
J gene: TRBJ2-1; D gene: TRBD1; V gene: TRBV29-1; clone size: .; CDR3 DNA: TGCAGCGTTGTGACAGGGCGGTGGTCCTACAATGAGCAGTTCTTC; CDR3 protein: CSVVTGRWSYNEQFF
J gene: TRBJ1-4; D gene: TRBD1; V gene: TRBV7-9; clone size: many; CDR3 DNA: TGTGCCAGCAGCTTGAGGACAGGCGTTCTCCTCCCGCTTGGAAAACTGTTTTTT; CDR3 protein: CASSLRTGVLLPLGKLFF
J gene: TRBJ2-3; D gene: TRBD2; V gene: TRBV11-2; clone size: .; CDR3 DNA: TGTGCCAGCAGCTTGGCGGGAGTGAGAGATACGCAGTATTTT; CDR3 protein: CASSLAGVRDTQYF
J gene: TRBJ2-1; D gene: .; V gene: TRBV19; clone size: few; CDR3 DNA: TGTGCCAGTAGTATACCGACAGGCCCCTACAATGAGCAGTTCTTC; CDR3 protein: CASSIPTGPYNEQFF
J gene: TRBJ1-6; D gene: .; V gene: TRBV20-1; clone size: many; CDR3 DNA: TGCAGTGCTACGGGGGAGATCAATTCACCCCTCCACTTT; CDR3 protein: CSATGEINSPLHF
J gene: TRBJ2-1; D gene: .; V gene: TRBV6-2/TRBV6-3; clone size: few; CDR3 DNA: TGTGCCAGCCTCAAATTAAGGGGATCCTACAATGAGCAGTTCTTC; CDR3 protein: CASLKLRGSYNEQFF
J gene: TRBJ2-2; D gene: TRBD2; V gene: TRBV9; clone size: many; CDR3 DNA: TGTGCCAGCAGCGTAGGGACTAGGGCCCATCCCGGGGAGCTGTTTTTT; CDR3 protein: CASSVGTRAHPGELFF
J gene: TRBJ1-1; D gene: .; V gene: TRBV7-2; clone size: .; CDR3 DNA: TGTGCCAGCAGCTTAGAGGGTCAGGGGATCACTGAAGCTTTCTTT; CDR3 protein: CASSLEGQGITEAFF
J gene: TRBJ2-7; D gene: TRBD2; V gene: TRBV6-1; clone size: many; CDR3 DNA: TGTGCCAGCTCCATAGCGGGAGGGTCCTACGAGCAGTACTTC; CDR3 protein: CASSIAGGSYEQYF
J gene: TRBJ1-4; D gene: .; V gene: TRBV7-2; clone size: few; CDR3 DNA: TGTGCCAGCAGCTCCTACATGGATGAAAAACTGTTTTTT; CDR3 protein: CASSSYMDEKLFF
J gene: TRBJ2-1; D gene: .; V gene: TRBV11-2; clone size: few; CDR3 DNA: TGTGCCAGCAGCTCCCGACAGGTAGTCGAGCAGTTCTTC; CDR3 protein: CASSSRQVVEQFF
J gene: TRBJ1-5; D gene: .; V gene: TRBV7-9; clone size: many; CDR3 DNA: TGTGCCAGCAGCCCCCCGGGGGGCCACAATCAGCCCCAGCATTTT; CDR3 protein: CASSPPGGHNQPQHF
J gene: TRBJ1-1; D gene: .; V gene: TRBV7-6; clone size: many; CDR3 DNA: TGTGCCAGCAGCTCAGACGGGGGGAACACTGAAGCTTTCTTT; CDR3 protein: CASSSDGGNTEAFF
J gene: TRBJ2-2; D gene: .; V gene: TRBV28; clone size: few; CDR3 DNA: TGTGCCAGCAGTCTCCGACTACTCACCGGGGAGCTGTTTTTT; CDR3 protein: CASSLRLLTGELFF
J gene: TRBJ2-1; D gene: TRBD2; V gene: TRBV27; clone size: many; CDR3 DNA: TGTGCCAGCAGTTTATTTGGGGGGACTAGTAAGTTCTTC; CDR3 protein: CASSLFGGTSKFF
J gene: TRBJ2-1; D gene: TRBD2; V gene: TRBV4-2; clone size: many; CDR3 DNA: TGTGCCAGCAGCCAAGGTCCTAGCGGGATGAGCAATGAGCAGTTCTTC; CDR3 protein: CASSQGPSGMSNEQFF
J gene: TRBJ2-7; D gene: TRBD2; V gene: TRBV27; clone size: many; CDR3 DNA: TGTGCCAGCAGTTTCTCTACTAGCGCAAGTCCCCACGAGCAGTACTTC; CDR3 protein: CASSFSTSASPHEQYF
J gene: TRBJ2-1; D gene: TRBD1; V gene: TRBV7-8; clone size: .; CDR3 DNA: TGTGCCAGCAACGACAGGGGGCGCGTGAATGAGCAGTTCTTC; CDR3 protein: CASNDRGRVNEQFF
J gene: TRBJ1-1; D gene: .; V gene: TRBV7-6; clone size: many; CDR3 DNA: TGTGCCAGCAGAAATCCTCTAAAGAACACTGAAGCTTTCTTT; CDR3 protein: CASRNPLKNTEAFF
J gene: TRBJ2-5; D gene: .; V gene: TRBV7-8; clone size: few; CDR3 DNA: TGTGCCAGCAGCTTAGAGACAGACCAAGAGACCCAGTACTTC; CDR3 protein: CASSLETDQETQYF
J gene: TRBJ2-1; D gene: TRBD2; V gene: TRBV4-2; clone size: many; CDR3 DNA: TGTGCCAGCAGCCAAGAACCCGGACTAGCGGGAGGGTTCAATGAGCAGTTCTTC; CDR3 protein: CASSQEPGLAGGFNEQFF
J gene: TRBJ2-4; D gene: .; V gene: TRBV20-1; clone size: .; CDR3 DNA: TGCAGTGCTAGAGATCAAAGGATCCAGTACTTC; CDR3 protein: CSARDQRIQYF
J gene: TRBJ1-3; D gene: .; V gene: TRBV10-3; clone size: .; CDR3 DNA: TGTGCCATCAGTGAGTCTCCTGGAAACACCATATATTTT; CDR3 protein: CAISESPGNTIYF
J gene: TRBJ1-2; D gene: .; V gene: TRBV27; clone size: few; CDR3 DNA: TGTGCCAGCAGTTTAAGGCAGGGTTCTAACTATGGCTACACCTTC; CDR3 protein: CASSLRQGSNYGYTF
J gene: TRBJ1-1; D gene: .; V gene: TRBV7-8; clone size: few; CDR3 DNA: TGTGCCAGCAGCGCGGGGGGCTGGACTGAAGCTTTCTTT; CDR3 protein: CASSAGGWTEAFF
J gene: TRBJ2-1; D gene: .; V gene: TRBV29-1; clone size: few; CDR3 DNA: TGCAGCGTTGAGAGGGAAAGCGCTGAGCAGTTCTTC; CDR3 protein: CSVERESAEQFF
J gene: TRBJ1-4; D gene: .; V gene: TRBV19; clone size: many; CDR3 DNA: TGTGCCAGTAGTATTCGGGATGAAAAACTGTTTTTT; CDR3 protein: CASSIRDEKLFF
J gene: TRBJ2-7; D gene: .; V gene: TRBV12-3/TRBV12-4; clone size: .; CDR3 DNA: TGTGCCAGCAGTCCAGGGAACTCCTACGAGCAGTACTTC; CDR3 protein: CASSPGNSYEQYF
J gene: TRBJ1-2; D gene: .; V gene: TRBV29-1; clone size: .; CDR3 DNA: TGCAGCGTTGTCAGGGGTCGGGGCTATGGCTACACCTTC; CDR3 protein: CSVVRGRGYGYTF
J gene: TRBJ1-5; D gene: .; V gene: TRBV28; clone size: many; CDR3 DNA: TGTGCCAGCAGTTTAAAGGGGCCTGGGCAGCCCCAGCATTTT; CDR3 protein: CASSLKGPGQPQHF
J gene: TRBJ2-1; D gene: .; V gene: TRBV9; clone size: few; CDR3 DNA: TGTGCCAGCAGCGTAGGTGCGGATCCATCCTACAATGAGCAGTTCTTC; CDR3 protein: CASSVGADPSYNEQFF
J gene: TRBJ2-2; D gene: .; V gene: TRBV29-1; clone size: few; CDR3 DNA: TGCAGCGTTGGTGGAGGGAACACCGGGGAGCTGTTTTTT; CDR3 protein: CSVGGGNTGELFF
J gene: TRBJ2-3; D gene: TRBD2; V gene: TRBV18; clone size: .; CDR3 DNA: TGTGCCAGCTCACCACTAGCGGGAGCAGATACGCAGTATTTT; CDR3 protein: CASSPLAGADTQYF
J gene: TRBJ2-5; D gene: TRBD2; V gene: TRBV5-8; clone size: .; CDR3 DNA: TGTGCCAGCAGCACGGGGACTAGCGGGATGTCAGGGGCCCAGTACTTC; CDR3 protein: CASSTGTSGMSGAQYF
J gene: TRBJ2-1; D gene: .; V gene: TRBV15; clone size: many; CDR3 DNA: TGTGCCACCAGCAGTGTTGTGGGACTGAGCTCCTACAATGAGCAGTTCTTC; CDR3 protein: CATSSVVGLSSYNEQFF
J gene: TRBJ1-1; D gene: .; V gene: TRBV10-3; clone size: many; CDR3 DNA: TGTGCCATCAAGGGTGGTGACGAACGGACTGAAGCTTTCTTT; CDR3 protein: CAIKGGDERTEAFF
J gene: TRBJ1-2; D gene: TRBD1; V gene: TRBV3-1; clone size: many; CDR3 DNA: TGTGCCAGCAGCGGGAGGTCACAGGGGGCTGACTATGGCTACACCTTC; CDR3 protein: CASSGRSQGADYGYTF
J gene: TRBJ2-7; D gene: .; V gene: TRBV6-2/TRBV6-3; clone size: many; CDR3 DNA: TGTGCCAGCAGCCCCGGACACCAAACATATTACTTC; CDR3 protein: CASSPGHQTYYF